One T cell receptor beta chain is described in this entry. The record originates from a study of T cell repertoires in aging, cancer and after chemotherapy. Peripheral blood genomic DNA, not sorted cells or RNA, was the template. Multiplex touch-down PCR with TRB-A/B primers amplified rearranged V-D-J TRB sequences. Using its own MiXCR run on the multiplex PCR reads, TCRdb lists one record per CDR3 protein. Of 7,000 to 9,500 distinct CDR3 sequences in the sample, approximately 32% were seen once. This CDR3 spans 14 amino acids. Trimming stripped 4 bases from V and 5 bases from J, with 15 bases between. Germline lookup yields CDR1 SGHVS and CDR2 FNYEAQ.

The rearrangement links TRBV7-6 to TRBJ2-7, with D perhaps TRBD2 (7 bases). What was sequenced was blood. The source of this sequence is a human donor in good health. CDR3 nucleotides: TGTGCCAGCAGCTCCGGGGGGCCAATCCACGAGCAGTACTTC. It yields the protein CASSSGGPIHEQYF.